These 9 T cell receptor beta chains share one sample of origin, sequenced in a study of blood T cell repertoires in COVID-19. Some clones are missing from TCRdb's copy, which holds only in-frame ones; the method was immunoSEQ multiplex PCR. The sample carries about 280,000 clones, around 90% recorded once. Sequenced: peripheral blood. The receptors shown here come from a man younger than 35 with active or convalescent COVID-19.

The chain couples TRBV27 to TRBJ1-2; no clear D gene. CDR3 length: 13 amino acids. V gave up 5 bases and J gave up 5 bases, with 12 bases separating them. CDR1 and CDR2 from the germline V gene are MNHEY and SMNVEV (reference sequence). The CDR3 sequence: CASSPRWFYGYTF. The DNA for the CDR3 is TGTGCCAGCAGTCCCCGGTGGTTTTATGGCTACACCTTC.

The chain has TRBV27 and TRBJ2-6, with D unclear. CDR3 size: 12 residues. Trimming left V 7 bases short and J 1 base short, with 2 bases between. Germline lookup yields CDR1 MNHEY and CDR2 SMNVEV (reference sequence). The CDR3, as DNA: TGTGCCAGCACTTCTGGGGCCAACGTCCTGACTTTC. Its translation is CASTSGANVLTF.

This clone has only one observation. The CDR3 reads CASSRVTLRTGGGEQYF. CDR3 in DNA: TGTGCCAGCAGCCGCGTTACTCTAAGGACAGGGGGTGGAGAGCAGTACTTC. The gene calls are TRBV14 and TRBJ2-7, with TRBD1 matching 10 bases. Per the germline V gene, CDR1 is SGHDN and CDR2 is FVKESK. V lost 4 bases to trimming and J lost 7 bases; unmatched junction nucleotides: 16. This CDR3 has 17 amino acids.

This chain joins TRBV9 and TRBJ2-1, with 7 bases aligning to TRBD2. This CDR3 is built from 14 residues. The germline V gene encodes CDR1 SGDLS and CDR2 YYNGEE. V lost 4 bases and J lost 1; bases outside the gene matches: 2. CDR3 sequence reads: CASSSGGSYNEQFF. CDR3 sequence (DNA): TGTGCCAGCAGCTCGGGGGGATCCTACAATGAGCAGTTCTTC.

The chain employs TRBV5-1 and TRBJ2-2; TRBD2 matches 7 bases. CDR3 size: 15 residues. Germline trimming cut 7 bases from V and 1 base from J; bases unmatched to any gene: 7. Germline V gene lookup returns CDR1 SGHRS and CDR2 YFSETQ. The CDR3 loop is CASESSGMNTGELFF. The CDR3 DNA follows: TGCGCCAGCGAATCTAGCGGTATGAACACCGGGGAGCTGTTTTTT.

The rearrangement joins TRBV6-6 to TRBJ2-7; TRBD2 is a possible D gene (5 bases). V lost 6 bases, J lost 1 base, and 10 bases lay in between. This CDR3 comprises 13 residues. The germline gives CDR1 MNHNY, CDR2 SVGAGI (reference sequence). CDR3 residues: CASSRGQSYEQYF. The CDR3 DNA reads TGTGCCAGCAGCCGAGGGCAGTCCTACGAGCAGTACTTC.

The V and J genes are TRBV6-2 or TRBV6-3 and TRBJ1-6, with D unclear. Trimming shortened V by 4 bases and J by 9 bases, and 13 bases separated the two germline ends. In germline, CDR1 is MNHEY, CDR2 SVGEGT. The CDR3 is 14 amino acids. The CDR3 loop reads CASSSLEGRSPLHF. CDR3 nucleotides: TGTGCCAGCAGTTCCTTAGAGGGCCGTTCACCCCTCCACTTT.

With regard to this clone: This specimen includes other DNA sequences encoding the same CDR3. CDR3 loop: CASSVGLGSNSPLHF. DNA of the CDR3: TGTGCCAGCAGCGTAGGATTGGGGAGTAATTCACCCCTCCACTTT. The chain recombines TRBV9 with TRBJ1-6; D remains unclear. The CDR3 spans 15 residues. The V end was cut by 0 bases, the J end by 6 bases, with 10 bases between. Germline-derived CDR1 and CDR2 are SGDLS and YYNGEE.

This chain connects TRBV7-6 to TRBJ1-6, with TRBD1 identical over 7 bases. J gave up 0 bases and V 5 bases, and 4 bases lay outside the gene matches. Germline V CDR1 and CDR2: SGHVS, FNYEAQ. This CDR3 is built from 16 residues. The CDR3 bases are TGTGCCAGCAGCCGGGGACAGAGCTCCTATAATTCACCCCTCCACTTT. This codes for CASSRGQSSYNSPLHF.